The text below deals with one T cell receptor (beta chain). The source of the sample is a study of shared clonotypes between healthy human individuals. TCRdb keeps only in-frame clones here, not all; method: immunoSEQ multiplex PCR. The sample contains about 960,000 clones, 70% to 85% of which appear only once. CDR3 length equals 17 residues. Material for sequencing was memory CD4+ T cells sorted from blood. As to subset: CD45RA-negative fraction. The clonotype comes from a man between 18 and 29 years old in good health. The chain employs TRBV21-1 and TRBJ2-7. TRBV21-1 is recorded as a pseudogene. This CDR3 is CASSKERRARPIDEQYF. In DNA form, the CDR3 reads TGTGCCAGCAGCAAAGAGCGAAGGGCGAGGCCAATAGACGAGCAGTACTTC.